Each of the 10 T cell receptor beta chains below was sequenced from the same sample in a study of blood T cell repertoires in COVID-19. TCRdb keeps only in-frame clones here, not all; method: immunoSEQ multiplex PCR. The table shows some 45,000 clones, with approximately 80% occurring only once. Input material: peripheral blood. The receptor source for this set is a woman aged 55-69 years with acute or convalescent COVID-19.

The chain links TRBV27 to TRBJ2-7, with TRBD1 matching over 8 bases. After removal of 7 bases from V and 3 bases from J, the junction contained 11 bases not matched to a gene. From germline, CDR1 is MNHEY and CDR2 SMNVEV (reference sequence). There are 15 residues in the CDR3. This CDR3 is CASTRYGTGDYEQYF. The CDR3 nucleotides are TGTGCCAGCACTCGGTACGGGACAGGAGACTACGAGCAGTACTTC.

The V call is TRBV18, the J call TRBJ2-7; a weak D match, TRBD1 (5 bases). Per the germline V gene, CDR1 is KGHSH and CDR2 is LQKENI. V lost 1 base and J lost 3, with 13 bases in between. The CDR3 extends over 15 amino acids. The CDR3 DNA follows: TGTGCCAGCTCACCACAGGGGCGACCTAACTACGAGCAGTACTTC. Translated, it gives CASSPQGRPNYEQYF. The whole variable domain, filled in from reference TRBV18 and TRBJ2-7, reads NAGVMQNPRHLVRRRGQEARLRCSPMKGHSHVYWYRQLPEEGLKFMVYLQKENIIDESGMPKERFSAEFPKEGPSILRIQQVVRGDSAAYFCASSPQGRPNYEQYFGPGTRLTVT.

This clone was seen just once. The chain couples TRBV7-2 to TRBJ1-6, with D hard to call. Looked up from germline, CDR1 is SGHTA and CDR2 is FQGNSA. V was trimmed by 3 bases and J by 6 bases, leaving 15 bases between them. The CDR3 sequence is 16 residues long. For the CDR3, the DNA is TGTGCCAGCAGCTTCGGCGGCATGGAGTTTAATTCACCCCTCCACTTT. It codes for CASSFGGMEFNSPLHF. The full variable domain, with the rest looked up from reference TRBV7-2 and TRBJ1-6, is GAGVSQSPSNKVTEKGKDVELRCDPISGHTALYWYRQSLGQGLEFLIYFQGNSAPDKSGLPSDRFSAERTGGSVSTLTIQRTQQEDSAVYLCASSFGGMEFNSPLHFGNGTRLTVT.

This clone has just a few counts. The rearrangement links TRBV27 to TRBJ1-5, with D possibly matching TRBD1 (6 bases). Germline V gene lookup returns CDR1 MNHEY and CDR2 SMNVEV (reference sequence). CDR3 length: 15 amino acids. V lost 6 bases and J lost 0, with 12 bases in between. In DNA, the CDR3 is TGTGCCAGCAGCCAACAGGGTAGTAGCAATCAGCCCCAGCATTTT. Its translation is CASSQQGSSNQPQHF.

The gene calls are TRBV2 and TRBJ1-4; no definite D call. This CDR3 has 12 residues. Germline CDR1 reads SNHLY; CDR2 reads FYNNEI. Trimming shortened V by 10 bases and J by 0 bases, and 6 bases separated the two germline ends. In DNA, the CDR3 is TGTGCCATCCAGGCAACTAATGAAAAACTGTTTTTT. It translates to CAIQATNEKLFF.

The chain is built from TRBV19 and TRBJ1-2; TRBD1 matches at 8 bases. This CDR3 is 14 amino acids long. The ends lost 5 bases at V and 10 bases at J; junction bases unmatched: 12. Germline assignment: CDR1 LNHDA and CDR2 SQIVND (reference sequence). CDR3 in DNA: TGTGCCAGTAGTCCTTCCGGGACAGGTTTAAACTACACCTTC. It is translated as CASSPSGTGLNYTF.

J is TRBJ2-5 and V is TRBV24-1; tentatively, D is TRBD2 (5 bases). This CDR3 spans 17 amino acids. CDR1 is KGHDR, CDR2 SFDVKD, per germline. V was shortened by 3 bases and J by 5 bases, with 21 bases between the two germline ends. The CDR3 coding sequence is TGTGCCACCAGTGATCCCCCCGAGCCAGCGGAGCACGAGACCCAGTACTTC. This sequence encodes CATSDPPEPAEHETQYF.

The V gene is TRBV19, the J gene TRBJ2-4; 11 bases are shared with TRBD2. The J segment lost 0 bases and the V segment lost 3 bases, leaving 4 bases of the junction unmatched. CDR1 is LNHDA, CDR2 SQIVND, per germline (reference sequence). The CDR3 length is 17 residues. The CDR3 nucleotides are TGTGCCAGTAGTATTACTAGCGGGGGCCAAGCCAAAAACATTCAGTACTTC. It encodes CASSITSGGQAKNIQYF.

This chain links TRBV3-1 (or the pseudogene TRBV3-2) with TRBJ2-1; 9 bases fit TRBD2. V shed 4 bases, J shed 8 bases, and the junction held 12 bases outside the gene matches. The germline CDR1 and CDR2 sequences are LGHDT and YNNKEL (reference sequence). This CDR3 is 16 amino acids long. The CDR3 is CASSPSRSGGSHEQFF. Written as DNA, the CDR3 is TGTGCCAGCAGCCCTTCGAGGAGCGGGGGGTCGCATGAGCAGTTCTTC.

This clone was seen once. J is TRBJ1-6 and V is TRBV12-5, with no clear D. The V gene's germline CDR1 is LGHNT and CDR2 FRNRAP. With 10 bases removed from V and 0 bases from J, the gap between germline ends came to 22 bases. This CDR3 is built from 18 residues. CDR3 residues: CAIRETFFGSSYNSPLHF. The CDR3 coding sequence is TGTGCTATTCGGGAGACGTTTTTTGGTAGCTCCTATAATTCACCCCTCCACTTT.